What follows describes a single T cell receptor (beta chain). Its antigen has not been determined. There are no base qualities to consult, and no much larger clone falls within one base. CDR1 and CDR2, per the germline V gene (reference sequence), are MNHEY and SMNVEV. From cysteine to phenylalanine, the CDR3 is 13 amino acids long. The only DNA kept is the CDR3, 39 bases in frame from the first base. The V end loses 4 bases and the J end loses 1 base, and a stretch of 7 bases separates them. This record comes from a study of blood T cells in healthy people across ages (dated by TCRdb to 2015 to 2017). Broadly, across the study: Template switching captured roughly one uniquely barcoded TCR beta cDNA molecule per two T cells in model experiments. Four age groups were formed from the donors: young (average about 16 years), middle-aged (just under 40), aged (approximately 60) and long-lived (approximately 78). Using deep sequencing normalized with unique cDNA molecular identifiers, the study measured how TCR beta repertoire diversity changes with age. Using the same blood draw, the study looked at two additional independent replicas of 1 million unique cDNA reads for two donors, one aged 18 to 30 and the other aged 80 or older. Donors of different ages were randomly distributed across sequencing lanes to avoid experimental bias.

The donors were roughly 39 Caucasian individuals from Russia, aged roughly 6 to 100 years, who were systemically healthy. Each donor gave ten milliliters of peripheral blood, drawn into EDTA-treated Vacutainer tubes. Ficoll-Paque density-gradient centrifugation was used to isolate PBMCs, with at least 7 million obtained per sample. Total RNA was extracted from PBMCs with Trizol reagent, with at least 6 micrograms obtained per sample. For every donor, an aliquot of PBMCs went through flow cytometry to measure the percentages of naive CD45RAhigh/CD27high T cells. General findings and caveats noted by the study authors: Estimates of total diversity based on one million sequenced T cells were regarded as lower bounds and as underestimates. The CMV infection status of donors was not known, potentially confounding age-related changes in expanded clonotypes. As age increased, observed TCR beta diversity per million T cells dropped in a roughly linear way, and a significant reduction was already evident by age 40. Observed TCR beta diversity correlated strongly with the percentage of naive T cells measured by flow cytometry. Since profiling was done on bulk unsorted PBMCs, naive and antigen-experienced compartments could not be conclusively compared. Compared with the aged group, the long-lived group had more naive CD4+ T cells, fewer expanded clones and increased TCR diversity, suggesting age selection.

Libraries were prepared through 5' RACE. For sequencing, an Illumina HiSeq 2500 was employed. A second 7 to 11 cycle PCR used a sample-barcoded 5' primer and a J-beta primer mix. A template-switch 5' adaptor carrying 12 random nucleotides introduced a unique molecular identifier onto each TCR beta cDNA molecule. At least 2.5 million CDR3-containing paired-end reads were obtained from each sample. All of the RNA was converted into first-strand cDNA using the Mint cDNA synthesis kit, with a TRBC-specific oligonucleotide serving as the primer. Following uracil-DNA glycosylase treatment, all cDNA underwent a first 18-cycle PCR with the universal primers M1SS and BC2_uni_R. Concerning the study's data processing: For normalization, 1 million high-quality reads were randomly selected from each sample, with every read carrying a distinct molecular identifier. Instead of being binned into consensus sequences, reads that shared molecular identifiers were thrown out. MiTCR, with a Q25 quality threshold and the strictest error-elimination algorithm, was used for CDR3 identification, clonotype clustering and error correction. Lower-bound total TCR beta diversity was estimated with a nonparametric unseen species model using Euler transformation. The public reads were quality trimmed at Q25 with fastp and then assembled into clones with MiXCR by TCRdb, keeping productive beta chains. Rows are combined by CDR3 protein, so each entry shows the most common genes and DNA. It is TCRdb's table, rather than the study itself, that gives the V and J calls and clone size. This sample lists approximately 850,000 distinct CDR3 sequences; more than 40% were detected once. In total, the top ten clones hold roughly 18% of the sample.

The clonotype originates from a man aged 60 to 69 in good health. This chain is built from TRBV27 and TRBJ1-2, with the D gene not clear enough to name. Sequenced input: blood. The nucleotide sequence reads TGTGCCAGCAGTTCTCACTTTAACTATGGCTACACCTTC. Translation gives CASSSHFNYGYTF.